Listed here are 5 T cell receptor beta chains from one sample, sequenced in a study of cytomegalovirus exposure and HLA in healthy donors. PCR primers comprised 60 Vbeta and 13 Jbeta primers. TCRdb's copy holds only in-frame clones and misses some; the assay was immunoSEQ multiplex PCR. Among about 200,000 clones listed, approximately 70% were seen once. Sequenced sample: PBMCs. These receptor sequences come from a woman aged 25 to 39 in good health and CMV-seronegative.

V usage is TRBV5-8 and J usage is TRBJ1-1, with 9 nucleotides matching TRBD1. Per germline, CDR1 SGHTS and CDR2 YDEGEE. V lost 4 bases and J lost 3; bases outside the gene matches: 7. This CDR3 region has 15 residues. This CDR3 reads CASSHWTGVDTEAFF. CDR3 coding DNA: TGTGCCAGCAGCCACTGGACAGGGGTTGACACTGAAGCTTTCTTT.

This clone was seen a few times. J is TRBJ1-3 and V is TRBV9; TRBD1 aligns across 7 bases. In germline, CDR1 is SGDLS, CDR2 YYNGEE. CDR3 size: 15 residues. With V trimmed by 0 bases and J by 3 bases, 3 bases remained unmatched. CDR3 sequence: CASSVEGAVGNTIYF. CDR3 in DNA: TGTGCCAGCAGCGTAGAGGGGGCAGTTGGAAACACCATATATTTT. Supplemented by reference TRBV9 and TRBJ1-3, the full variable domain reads DSGVTQTPKHLITATGQRVTLRCSPRSGDLSVYWYQQSLDQGLQFLIQYYNGEERAKGNILERFSAQQFPDLHSELNLSSLELGDSALYFCASSVEGAVGNTIYFGEGSWLTVV.

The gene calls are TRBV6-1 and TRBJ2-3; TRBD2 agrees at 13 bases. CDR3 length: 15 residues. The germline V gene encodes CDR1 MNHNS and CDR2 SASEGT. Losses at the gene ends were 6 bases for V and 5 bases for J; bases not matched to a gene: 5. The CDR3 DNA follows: TGTGCCAGCAGGAGGACTAGCGGGAGTGGAGATACGCAGTATTTT. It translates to CASRRTSGSGDTQYF.

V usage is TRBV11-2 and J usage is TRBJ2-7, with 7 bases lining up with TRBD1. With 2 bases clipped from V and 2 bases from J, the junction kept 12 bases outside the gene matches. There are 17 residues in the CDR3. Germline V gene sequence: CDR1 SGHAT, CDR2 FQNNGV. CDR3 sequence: CASSLPITGATTYEQYF. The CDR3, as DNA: TGTGCCAGCAGCTTACCGATCACAGGGGCTACTACCTACGAGCAGTACTTC.

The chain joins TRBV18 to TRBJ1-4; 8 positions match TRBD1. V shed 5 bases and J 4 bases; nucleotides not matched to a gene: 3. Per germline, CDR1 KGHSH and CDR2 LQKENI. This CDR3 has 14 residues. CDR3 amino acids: CASSKQGDNEKLFF. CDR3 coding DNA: TGTGCCAGCTCAAAACAGGGGGATAATGAAAAACTGTTTTTT.